In this sample, the clone carrying this T cell receptor beta chain turned up many times. As yet, its antigen is unknown. Axillary draining lymph nodes of breast cancer patients supplied the node samples. Trimming removed 3 bases from V and 4 bases from J, with 10 bases in between. From germline, CDR1 is SGHVS and CDR2 FQNEAQ. The CDR3 consists of 14 residues. These data are taken from a study of breast tumors, draining lymph nodes, adjacent tissues. Notes on the study in general: Luminal-like breast cancer showed significantly higher tumor–nontumor repertoire similarity than basal-like. The lymph node origin of tumor T cells was framed as consistent with a hypothesis, not demonstrated. Data fit most tumor T cells coming from lymph node, expanding in tumor. Tumors had less TCR diversity than lymph nodes, more than nontumor tissue.

TCRdb reprocessed the multiplex PCR reads via MiXCR and lists one record per CDR3 protein. The sample shows 250,000 or so distinct CDR3 sequences, 30% to 35% of them seen only once. Sequencing input: axillary lymph node tissue. This sequence was found in a female donor with breast cancer. Some clones in this sample may be carry-over from other donors' samples. The genes are TRBV7-8 and TRBJ2-1, with D perhaps matching TRBD1 (6 bases). CDR3 region: CASSLGHTYNEQFF. The CDR3 coding sequence is TGTGCCAGCAGCTTGGGACACACGTACAATGAGCAGTTCTTC.